The rows below give T cell receptor beta chains drawn from one sample of a study of blood T cell repertoires in COVID-19. Data came from immunoSEQ multiplex PCR; TCRdb stores just in-frame clones and leaves some out. Among approximately 70,000 clones listed, under 95% were seen once. The specimen sequenced was peripheral blood. These receptors all stem from a woman between 55 and 75 years old with active COVID-19. Each CDR3 is given without its conserved first and last residue. Clone size is not always given. Where it is, it says once, few, many or a class for expanded clones.

clone_size	v_call	j_call	cdr3_aa
NA	TRBV12-3/TRBV12-4	TRBJ1-3	ASSLDRVVTIY
NA	TRBV2	TRBJ2-7	ASKGVLAGSLHEQY
NA	TRBV19	TRBJ1-1	ASSTQNMNTEAF
NA	TRBV19	TRBJ1-5	ASSRTENQPQH
NA	TRBV7-9	TRBJ2-3	ASSFQGDTQY
NA	TRBV7-6	TRBJ2-2	ASSGGTTQVVGELF
NA	TRBV3-1/TRBV3-2	TRBJ2-5	ASARDRYQETQY
NA	TRBV5-1	TRBJ2-7	ASSLVARTGYNEQY
once	TRBV2	TRBJ1-6	ASTQGARNSPLH
NA	TRBV19	TRBJ1-2	ASSRAGATYGYT
few	TRBV18	TRBJ2-5	ASSTRQGNRETQY
NA	TRBV5-1	TRBJ2-1	ASSSGTSSPHMF
NA	TRBV5-6	TRBJ2-3	ASSLSGRETDTQY
NA	TRBV2	TRBJ2-1	ASSEWAGGLEQF
NA	TRBV7-8	TRBJ2-7	ASSRGLVPAYEQY
NA	TRBV19	TRBJ1-5	ASGQTGYSNQPQH
NA	TRBV5-4	TRBJ2-3	ASSVVLAGGDTQY
NA	TRBV7-9	TRBJ2-7	ASSSSGAAYEQY
NA	TRBV5-1	TRBJ2-3	ASSPKGAGTDTQY
NA	TRBV18	TRBJ2-5	ASSAGQEGTQTQY
NA	TRBV28	TRBJ2-7	ASSSTSGSFYEQY
NA	TRBV5-1	TRBJ2-7	ASSLGSGGNSYEQY
NA	TRBV6-5	TRBJ1-1	ASHYRRGEAF
NA	TRBV6-6	TRBJ2-7	ASRAGTGPPYEQY
NA	TRBV6-1	TRBJ2-1	ASSERSSGSNEQF